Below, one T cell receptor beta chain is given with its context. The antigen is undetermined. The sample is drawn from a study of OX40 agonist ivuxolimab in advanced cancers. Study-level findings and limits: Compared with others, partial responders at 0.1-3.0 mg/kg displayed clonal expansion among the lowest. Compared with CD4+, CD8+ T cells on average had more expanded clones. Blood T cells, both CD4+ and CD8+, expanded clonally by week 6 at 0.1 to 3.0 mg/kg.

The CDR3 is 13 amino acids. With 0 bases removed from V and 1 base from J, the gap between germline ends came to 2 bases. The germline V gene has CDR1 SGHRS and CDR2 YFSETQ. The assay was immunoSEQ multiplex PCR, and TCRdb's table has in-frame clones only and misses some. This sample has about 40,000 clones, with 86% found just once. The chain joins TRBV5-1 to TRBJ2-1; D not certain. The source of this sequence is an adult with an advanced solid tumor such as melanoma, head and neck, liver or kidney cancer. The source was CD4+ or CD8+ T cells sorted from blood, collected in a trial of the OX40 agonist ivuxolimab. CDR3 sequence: CASSLESYNEQFF. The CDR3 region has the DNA TGCGCCAGCAGCTTGGAGTCCTACAATGAGCAGTTCTTC.